One and the same sample provided the 5 T cell receptor beta chains below, sequenced in a study of a mutant IDH1 vaccine in newly diagnosed glioma. Regarding time point: baseline, week 1 (first vaccination visit). Treatment specified: pre-vaccination baseline after standard-of-care therapy. The assay was immunoSEQ multiplex PCR, and TCRdb's table has in-frame clones only and misses some. The table includes 95,000 to 100,000 clones, around nine tenths detected once. This specimen was PBMCs, taken from a glioma patient treated with radiotherapy, temozolomide or both. Source of these receptors: a woman aged 50 to 60 with glioma.

This clone turned up a few times. The chain recombines TRBV19 with TRBJ1-2, with TRBD1 identical over 7 bases. V was clipped by 5 bases and J by 2 bases; unmatched bases: 5. The CDR3 extends over 14 amino acids. CDR1 is LNHDA and CDR2 is SQIVND in the germline V gene (reference sequence). The CDR3 coding sequence is TGTGCCAGTAGTTCGGGACAGCGGAACTATGGCTACACCTTC. Translated, it gives CASSSGQRNYGYTF.

The rearrangement joins TRBV6-6 to TRBJ2-1; possible D gene TRBD2, 5 bases. This CDR3 has 13 amino acids. V was clipped by 7 bases and J by 8 bases, with 15 bases between them. From germline, CDR1 is MNHNY and CDR2 SVGAGI (reference sequence). Here the CDR3 DNA reads TGTGCCAGCATCCCGAGGAGCGGTGATGAGCAGTTCTTC. Protein sequence: CASIPRSGDEQFF.

The rearrangement joins TRBV5-4 to TRBJ1-1; D possibly corresponds to TRBD1 (6 bases). The CDR3 runs 14 residues. CDR1 and CDR2 (germline): SGHNT, YYREEE (reference sequence). V was clipped by 4 bases and J by 1 base, with 11 bases between them. The CDR3 coding sequence is TGTGCCAGCAGCCCGGACAGAGAGAACACTGAAGCTTTCTTT. This gives the protein CASSPDRENTEAFF.

J is TRBJ2-7 and V is TRBV14; 8 nucleotides align to TRBD1. This CDR3 spans 15 amino acids. The V gene end was trimmed by 4 bases and the J gene end by 2 bases; junction bases not matched to a gene: 7. The germline V gene encodes CDR1 SGHDN and CDR2 FVKESK. As DNA, the CDR3 is TGTGCCAGCAGCCCAACCGGGACAGGTCCCTACGAGCAGTACTTC. Protein product: CASSPTGTGPYEQYF.

This rearrangement joins TRBV11-2 to TRBJ2-1; 8 bases are shared with TRBD2. Germline CDR1 reads SGHAT; CDR2 reads FQNNGV. J lost 9 bases, V lost 2 bases, and 6 bases had no gene match. This CDR3 region has 14 residues. The CDR3 DNA follows: TGTGCCAGCAGCTTATTTGCGGGAGGAACTGAGCAGTTCTTC. Its translation is CASSLFAGGTEQFF.